Sequencing of this T cell receptor beta chain was carried out in a study of T-cell memory formation after mild COVID-19. General study findings and limits: Whereas later expanders leaned CD4+, clones contracting day 15 to 85 showed a balanced CD4/CD8 makeup. Several responding clones turned up in pre-infection memory, indicating that cross-reactive memory may have taken part. SARS-CoV-2 specificity of second-wave clones peaking day 37 was unconfirmed. Contracting CD4+ clones sat mainly in CM and EM; CD8+ in EMRA.

On this clonotype itself: Its antigen is currently unknown.

In germline, CDR1 is SGHRS, CDR2 YFSETQ. The CDR3 length is 11 residues. Trimming cost V 7 bases and J 6 bases, with 8 bases left between them. MiXCR, applied by TCRdb to the 5' RACE reads, yields one record per CDR3 protein. The sample holds under 400,000 distinct CDR3 sequences, 25% to 30% seen once. The sequence was collected from an adult woman who had mild COVID-19 (a few samples of this study predate the infection). Cell type and time point are not known. The source material was PBMCs or a T cell subset sorted from them (not recorded which). The genes are TRBV5-1 and TRBJ1-5; D is unresolved. CDR3 region: CASSVTQPQHF. The CDR3 nucleotides read TGCGCCAGCTCTGTGACTCAGCCCCAGCATTTT. Supplemented by reference TRBV5-1 and TRBJ1-5, the full variable domain reads KAGVTQTPRYLIKTRGQQVTLSCSPISGHRSVSWYQQTPGQGLQFLFEYFSETQRNKGNFPGRFSGRQFSNSRSEMNVSTLELGDSALYLCASSVTQPQHFGDGTRLSIL.